This TCR beta chain derives from a study of shared clonotypes between healthy human individuals. General study findings and limits: Rarefaction showed that sequencing of sorted subsets was incomplete (despite large depth).

Germline values: CDR1 SEHNR, CDR2 FQNEAQ (reference sequence). Trimming left V 5 bases short and J 8 bases short, with 15 bases between. The CDR3 is made up of 13 amino acids. Sorted-subset replicate PCRs used 200 ng DNA, around 31,000 T cell genomes. Using immunoSEQ multiplex PCR, the repertoire was profiled, and TCRdb retains in-frame clones only, with some absent. The table lists under 650,000 clones, approximately 95% of them singletons. For this clone: Antigen: not known.

The split of CD4+ cells yielded CD45RA+ naive and CD45RA-negative memory subsets. The sequence derives from a young woman in good health. The genes are TRBV7-9 and TRBJ1-2; D is undetermined. The sequenced sample consisted of naive CD4+ T cells sorted from blood. Sample subset: CD45RA+ positively selected. CDR3 bases: TGTGCCAGCAGCCCGTCGGGCGCCGACGGCTACACCTTC. It yields the protein CASSPSGADGYTF.